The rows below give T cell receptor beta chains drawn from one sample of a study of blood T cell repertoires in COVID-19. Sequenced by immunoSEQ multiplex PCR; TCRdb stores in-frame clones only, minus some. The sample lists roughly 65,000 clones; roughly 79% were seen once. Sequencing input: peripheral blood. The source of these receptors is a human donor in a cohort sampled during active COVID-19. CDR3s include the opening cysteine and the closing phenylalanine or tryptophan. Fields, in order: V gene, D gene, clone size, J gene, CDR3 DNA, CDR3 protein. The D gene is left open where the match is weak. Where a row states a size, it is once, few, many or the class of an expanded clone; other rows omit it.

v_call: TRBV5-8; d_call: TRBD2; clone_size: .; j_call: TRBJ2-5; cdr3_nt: TGTGCCAGCACCTTTTCCCGGCTAGCGGGAGAGACCCAGTACTTC; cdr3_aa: CASTFSRLAGETQYF
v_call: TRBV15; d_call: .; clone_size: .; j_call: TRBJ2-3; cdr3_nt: TGTGCCGCGGCGGGGGCCCGCACAGATACGCAGTATTTT; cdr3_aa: CAAAGARTDTQYF
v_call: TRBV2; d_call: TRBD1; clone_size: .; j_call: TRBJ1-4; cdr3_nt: TGTGCCAGCAGCCTTGGACAGGCAACTAATGAAAAACTGTTTTTT; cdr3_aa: CASSLGQATNEKLFF
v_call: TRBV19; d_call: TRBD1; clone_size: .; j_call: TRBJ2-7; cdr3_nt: TGTGCCAGTAGTGCGTCGACAGGGGACTTCTCCTACGAGCAGTACTTC; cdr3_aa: CASSASTGDFSYEQYF
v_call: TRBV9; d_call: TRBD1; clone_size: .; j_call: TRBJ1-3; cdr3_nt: TGTGCCAGCAGCGCGGGACAGGGAGGAAACACCATATATTTT; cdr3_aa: CASSAGQGGNTIYF
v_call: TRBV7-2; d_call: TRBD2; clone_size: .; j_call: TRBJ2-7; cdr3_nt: TGTGCCAGCAGCCTGTGGACTAGCGGTTTCTACGAGCAGTACTTC; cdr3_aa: CASSLWTSGFYEQYF
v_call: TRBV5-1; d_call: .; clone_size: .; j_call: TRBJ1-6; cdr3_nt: TGCGCCAGCAGCGGACAAGGGGCTATGGGTAATTCACCCCTCCACTTT; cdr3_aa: CASSGQGAMGNSPLHF
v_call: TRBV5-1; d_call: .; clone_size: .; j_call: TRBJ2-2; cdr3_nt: TGCGCCAGCAGCTCGGTTCTGGGGCAAGGCGGGGAGCTGTTTTTT; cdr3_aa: CASSSVLGQGGELFF
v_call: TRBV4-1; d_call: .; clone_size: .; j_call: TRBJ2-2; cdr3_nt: TGCGCCAGCAGCCAAGCATTGGGCCTCGCGAACACCGGGGAGCTGTTTTTT; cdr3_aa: CASSQALGLANTGELFF
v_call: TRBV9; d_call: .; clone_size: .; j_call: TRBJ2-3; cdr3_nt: TGTGCCAGCAGCGTAGACTTCAACAGGGATTTGGGGCAGTATTTT; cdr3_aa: CASSVDFNRDLGQYF
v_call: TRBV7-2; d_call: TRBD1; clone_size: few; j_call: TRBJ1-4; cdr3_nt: TGTGCCAGCAGCTTGACCGGGACAGCTAATGAAAAACTGTTTTTT; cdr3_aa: CASSLTGTANEKLFF
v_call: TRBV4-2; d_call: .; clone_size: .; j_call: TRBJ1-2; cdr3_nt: TGTGCCAGCAGCCAAACGGGGGGGGTGGATGGCTACACCTTC; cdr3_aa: CASSQTGGVDGYTF
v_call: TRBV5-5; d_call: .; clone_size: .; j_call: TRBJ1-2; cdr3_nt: TGTGCCAGCAGCTTGGATCCCGAGGGACTAAATGGCTACACCTTC; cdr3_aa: CASSLDPEGLNGYTF
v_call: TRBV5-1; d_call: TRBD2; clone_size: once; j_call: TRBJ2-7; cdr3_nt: TGCGCCAGCAGCTTGGGCTCTAGGGGTGGGCTAGCGGGAGGGCGTTCCTACGAGCAGTACTTC; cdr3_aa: CASSLGSRGGLAGGRSYEQYF
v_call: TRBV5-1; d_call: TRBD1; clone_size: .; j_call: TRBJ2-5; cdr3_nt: TGCGCCAGCAGATTTAGAGGGGGCCTTGGAGAGACCCAGTACTTC; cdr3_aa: CASRFRGGLGETQYF
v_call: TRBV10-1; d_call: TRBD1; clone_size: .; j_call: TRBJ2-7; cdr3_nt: TGCGCCAGCAGTGAGTCTGGGGACAGGCTCTACGAGCAGTACTTC; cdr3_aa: CASSESGDRLYEQYF
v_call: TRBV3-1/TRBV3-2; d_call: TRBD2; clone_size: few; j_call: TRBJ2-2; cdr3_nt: TGTGCCAGCAGCCAAGGACTAGCGGGAGGAAACACCGGGGAGCTGTTTTTT; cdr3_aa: CASSQGLAGGNTGELFF
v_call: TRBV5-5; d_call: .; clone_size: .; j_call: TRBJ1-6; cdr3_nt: TGTGCCAGCAGCCCAGGGGTGAATTCACCCCTCCACTTT; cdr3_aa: CASSPGVNSPLHF
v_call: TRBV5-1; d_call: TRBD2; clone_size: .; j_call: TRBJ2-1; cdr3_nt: TGCGCCAGCAGCTTGGATTTAGCGGGAGTCGGTGAGCAGTTCTTC; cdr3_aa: CASSLDLAGVGEQFF
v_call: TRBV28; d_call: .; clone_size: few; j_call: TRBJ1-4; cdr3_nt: TGTGCCACGAACAACGGGGTTAGAAATGAAAAACTGTTTTTT; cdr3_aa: CATNNGVRNEKLFF
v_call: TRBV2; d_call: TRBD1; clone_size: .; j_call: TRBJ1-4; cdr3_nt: TGTGCCAGCAGACCGGGACAGGTTAATGAAAAACTGTTTTTT; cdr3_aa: CASRPGQVNEKLFF
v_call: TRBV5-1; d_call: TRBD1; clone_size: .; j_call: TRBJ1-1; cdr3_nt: TGCGCCAGCAGCGAGAACCCGGGACAGGGATTTTCTGAAGCTTTCTTT; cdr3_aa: CASSENPGQGFSEAFF
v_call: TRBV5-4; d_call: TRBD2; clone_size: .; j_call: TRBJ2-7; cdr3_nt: TGTGCCAGCAGCCTCGAGGCGGGGGGGTCTAGCGGGAAGGAGCAGTACTTC; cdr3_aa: CASSLEAGGSSGKEQYF